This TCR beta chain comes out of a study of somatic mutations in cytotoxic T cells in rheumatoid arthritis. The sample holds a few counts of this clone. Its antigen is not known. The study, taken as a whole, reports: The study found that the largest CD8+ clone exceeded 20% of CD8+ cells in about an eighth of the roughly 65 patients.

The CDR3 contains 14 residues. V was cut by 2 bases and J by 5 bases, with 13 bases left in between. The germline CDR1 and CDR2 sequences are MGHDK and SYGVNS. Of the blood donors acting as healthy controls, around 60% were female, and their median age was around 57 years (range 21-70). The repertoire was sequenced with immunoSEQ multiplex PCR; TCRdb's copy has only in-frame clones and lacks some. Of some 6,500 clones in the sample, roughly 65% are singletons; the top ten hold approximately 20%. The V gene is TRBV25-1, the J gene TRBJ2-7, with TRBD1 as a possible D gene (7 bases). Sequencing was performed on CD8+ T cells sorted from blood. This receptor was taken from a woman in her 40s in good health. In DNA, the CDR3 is TGTGCCAGCAGTGAAGAAGGAGGGGGCAACGAGCAGTACTTC. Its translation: CASSEEGGGNEQYF.